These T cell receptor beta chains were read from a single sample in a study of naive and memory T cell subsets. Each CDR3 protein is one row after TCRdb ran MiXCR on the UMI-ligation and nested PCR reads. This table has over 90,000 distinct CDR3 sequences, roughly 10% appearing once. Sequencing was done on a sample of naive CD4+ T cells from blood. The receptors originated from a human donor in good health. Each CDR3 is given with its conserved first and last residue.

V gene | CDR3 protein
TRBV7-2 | CASSLIPGLVSYEQYF
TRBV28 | CASSRSGAKNTEAFF
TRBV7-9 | CASSANGAGLYSGNTIYF
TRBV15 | CATSRRPLGLEETQYF
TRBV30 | CAGTDRVGREQYF
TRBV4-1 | CASSRIGPHAKGAPSGELFF
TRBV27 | CASSTDRGTTYEQYF
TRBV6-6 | CASSYGEGASSTDTQYF
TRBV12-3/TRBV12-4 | CASSWDRGVDYGYTF
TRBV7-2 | CASSLAVAGELFF
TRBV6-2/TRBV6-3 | CASSRPLGPYSNQPQHF
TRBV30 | CAWGNSGSPRTDTQYF
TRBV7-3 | CASSLNSGGSYNEQFF
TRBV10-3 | CAIGAGNQPQHF
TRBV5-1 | CASSSEGGRYEQYF
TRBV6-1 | CASSLERDTQYF
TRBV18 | CASSPLGSGSSYEQYF
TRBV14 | CASSPITKVSTEYNEQFF
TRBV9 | CASSVGWASGIADNEQFF
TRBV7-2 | CASSLSPLTDTQYF
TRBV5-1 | CASNTDRGSYEQYF
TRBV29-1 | CSAEGEPSEQYF
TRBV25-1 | CASRGRINTEAFF
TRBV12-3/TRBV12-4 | CASSLAALERETQYF
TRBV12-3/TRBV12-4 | CASSLSRGDTQYF
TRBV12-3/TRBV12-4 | CASTRDRGNQPQHF
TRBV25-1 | CASKTGATDTQYF
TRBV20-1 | CSMDINQETQYF
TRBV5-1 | CASSLGLASTDTQYF
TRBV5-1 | CASSLVAGHSGNTIYF
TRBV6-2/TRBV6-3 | CASSYVGTGRNTEAFF
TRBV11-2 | CASSSYGREQETQYF
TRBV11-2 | CASSRPQRQASGANVLTF
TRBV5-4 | CASSWRYDEQFF
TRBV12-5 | CASGSTADSSYNEQFF
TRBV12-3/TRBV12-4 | CASSLRGGANYEQYF
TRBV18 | CASSPQALNQPQHF
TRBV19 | CATSDRGTDTQYF
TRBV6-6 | CASSYRGGETQYF
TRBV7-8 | CASSRVGYEQFF
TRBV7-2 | CASSLYQGNNYGYTF
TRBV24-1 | CATSVGNRMLQETQYF